The 19 T cell receptor beta chains below come from one sample, sequenced in a study of T cells after yellow fever vaccination (dated by TCRdb to about 2019). The treatment or condition label for this specimen denotes: live attenuated yellow fever vaccine strain. The library relied on 5' RACE. For sequencing, an Illumina HiSeq 2500 was employed. Clones were called with MiXCR by TCRdb after fastp trimmed the public reads at Q25, and only in-frame beta chains were retained. Rows with one shared CDR3 protein collapse into an entry with the most common genes and DNA. This sample holds more than 120,000 distinct CDR3 sequences; 7.7% were observed only once. The ten largest clones capture under 0.85% of the sample. The sample here was CD4+ T cells sorted from PBMCs, taken 5 days after the yellow fever booster vaccination. The source of these receptors is a man aged 25-45 years who received the YFV17D yellow fever vaccine.

This clonotype came up many times. CDR3 in amino acids: CSATGTDYGYTF. For the CDR3, the DNA is TGCAGTGCTACGGGGACAGACTATGGCTACACCTTC. The V gene is TRBV20-1, the J gene TRBJ1-2; 7 nucleotides line up with TRBD1. CDR1 DFQATT and CDR2 SNEGSKA come from the germline V gene (reference sequence). The CDR3 consists of 12 residues. Trimming cost V 4 bases and J 3 bases; bases outside gene matches: 2.

This clonotype has at least ten counts. The chain joins TRBV14 to TRBJ2-1, with TRBD2 matching over 7 bases. This CDR3 is 15 amino acids long. V lost 5 bases, J lost 5 bases, and 9 bases stayed unmatched. Per the germline V gene, CDR1 is SGHDN and CDR2 is FVKESK. CDR3 coding DNA: TGTGCCAGCAGCTACTTTGGGGGAGGGAACAATGAGCAGTTCTTC. Translating gives CASSYFGGGNNEQFF.

This clonotype was detected ten times or more. This chain joins TRBV5-1 and TRBJ2-7, with TRBD1 identical over 8 bases. Germline trimming cut 3 bases from V and 6 bases from J; bases unmatched to any gene: 14. The CDR3 has 16 residues. The germline V gene has CDR1 SGHRS and CDR2 YFSETQ. The chain's CDR3 is CASSYDPRQGKSEQYF. The CDR3 region has the DNA TGCGCCAGCAGCTACGACCCGCGACAGGGGAAGAGCGAGCAGTACTTC.

V and J are TRBV7-2 and TRBJ1-3, with 7 nucleotides matching TRBD1. CDR1 is SGHTA and CDR2 is FQGNSA in the germline V gene. The CDR3 has 16 amino acids. Trimming removed 5 bases from V and 7 bases from J; junction bases left unmatched: 14. The CDR3 DNA sequence: TGTGCCAGCAGCCGAGGGGGCGCGCTATTCGGGAACACCATATATTTT. Its translation is CASSRGGALFGNTIYF.

At least ten counts were recorded for this clonotype. The rearrangement joins TRBV20-1 to TRBJ2-5; 12 bases are shared with TRBD2. This CDR3 has 13 amino acids. The germline gives CDR1 DFQATT, CDR2 SNEGSKA (reference sequence). V lost 5 bases to trimming and J lost 5 bases; unmatched junction nucleotides: 3. CDR3 nucleotides: TGCAGTGCTCTAGCGGGAGGGCCCGAGACCCAGTACTTC. Protein sequence: CSALAGGPETQYF.

At least ten counts were recorded for this clonotype. V gene TRBV7-9 combines with J gene TRBJ2-1; possible D gene TRBD2, 6 bases. Trimming pared 5 bases from V and 0 bases from J, leaving 14 bases between. This CDR3 is built from 16 residues. Germline values: CDR1 SEHNR, CDR2 FQNEAQ (reference sequence). CDR3 loop: CASSGRDWSSYNEQFF. The CDR3 nucleotides are TGTGCCAGCAGCGGCCGGGACTGGAGCTCCTACAATGAGCAGTTCTTC.

The chain is built from TRBV30 and TRBJ2-6; 10 bases fit TRBD1. CDR1 is GTSNPN, CDR2 SVGIG, per germline (reference sequence). The CDR3 contains 17 residues. The V gene end was trimmed by 5 bases and the J gene end by 1 base; junction bases not matched to a gene: 8. In DNA, the CDR3 is TGTGCCTGGGACAGGGGGCGCCGGAGTTCTGGGGCCAACGTCCTGACTTTC. Its protein is CAWDRGRRSSGANVLTF.

This clonotype was found many times. This rearrangement joins TRBV5-8 to TRBJ2-1; 8 nucleotides agree with TRBD1. This CDR3 has 15 amino acids. Germline V gene lookup returns CDR1 SGHTS and CDR2 YDEGEE. J was trimmed by 1 base and V by 5 bases; bases with no gene match: 5. For the CDR3, the DNA is TGTGCCAGCAGAGGACAGGGAGGATCCTACAATGAGCAGTTCTTC. Protein product: CASRGQGGSYNEQFF.

This clonotype was counted at least ten times. The chain uses TRBV12-3 or TRBV12-4 and TRBJ2-5; TRBD1 aligns across 9 bases. V trimming: 6 bases; J trimming: 1 base; junction bases outside the gene matches: 6. The CDR3 is 15 residues long. The CDR3 protein is CASSIQGASQETQYF. The CDR3 bases are TGTGCCAGCAGCATACAGGGGGCGAGCCAAGAGACCCAGTACTTC.

Ten or more counts support this clonotype. The chain recombines TRBV27 with TRBJ2-5; no firm D call. Trimming left V 0 bases short and J 5 bases short, with 10 bases between. Looked up from germline, CDR1 is MNHEY and CDR2 is SMNVEV (reference sequence). The length of the CDR3 is 14 residues. In nucleotides, the CDR3 is TGTGCCAGCAGTTTATCGCCGTCTACGGAGACCCAGTACTTC. It encodes CASSLSPSTETQYF.

Many counts were recorded for this clonotype. V and J are TRBV18 and TRBJ1-5; D unclear. Germline-derived CDR1 and CDR2 are KGHSH and LQKENI. The CDR3 consists of 15 residues. V was clipped by 1 base and J by 9 bases, with 16 bases between them. The DNA for the CDR3 is TGTGCCAGCTCACCACTGCCGGAACCGTCACGGCCCCAGCATTTT. It translates to CASSPLPEPSRPQHF. Variable domain in full (rest from reference TRBV18 and TRBJ1-5): NAGVMQNPRHLVRRRGQEARLRCSPMKGHSHVYWYRQLPEEGLKFMVYLQKENIIDESGMPKERFSAEFPKEGPSILRIQQVVRGDSAAYFCASSPLPEPSRPQHFGDGTRLSIL.

On this clonotype itself: One base away lies a much larger clone, so this may be a sequencing read error. V is TRBV27 and J is TRBJ1-5; D gene ambiguous. This CDR3 comprises 13 residues. Per germline, CDR1 MNHEY and CDR2 SMNVEV (reference sequence). The DNA of the CDR3 is TGTGCCAGCAGTTTCAATAGTGGCCAGCCCCAGCTTTTT. Protein: CASSFNSGQPQLF.

The sample holds many counts of this clonotype. The chain recombines TRBV7-8 with TRBJ2-5; 12 bases are shared with TRBD2. The J segment lost 0 bases and the V segment lost 5 bases, leaving 7 bases of the junction unmatched. From germline, CDR1 is SGHVS and CDR2 FQNEAQ. There are 17 residues in the CDR3. CDR3 in DNA: TGTGCCAGCAGCCCGAGACGACTAGCGGGAGACCAAGAGACCCAGTACTTC. Protein product: CASSPRRLAGDQETQYF.

This clonotype has a count of ten or more. This sequence joins TRBV2 and TRBJ1-5; D is ambiguous. Per the germline V gene, CDR1 is SNHLY and CDR2 is FYNNEI. The CDR3 length is 14 residues. The V end lost 3 bases, the J end lost 2 bases, and 8 bases lay between the germline ends. CDR3 amino acids: CASSDFWGNQPQHF. The CDR3 nucleotides are TGTGCCAGCAGTGACTTCTGGGGCAATCAGCCCCAGCATTTT.

This chain links TRBV12-3 or TRBV12-4 with TRBJ2-1; 14 bases fit TRBD2. After removal of 10 bases from V and 0 bases from J, the junction contained 11 bases not matched to a gene. The CDR3 loop spans 18 amino acids. The CDR3 bases are TGTGCCATCTGGGGACTAGCGGGAGAGGCTGCCTCCTACAATGAGCAGTTCTTC. This gives the protein CAIWGLAGEAASYNEQFF.

This clonotype was recorded many times. The chain couples TRBV13 to TRBJ2-1; possibly TRBD1 or TRBD2 for D (5 bases each). In germline, CDR1 is PRHDT, CDR2 FYEKMQ (reference sequence). V lost 0 bases and J lost 6, with 6 bases in between. The CDR3 has 13 amino acids. The CDR3: CASSLGGPNEQFF. DNA for the CDR3: TGTGCCAGCAGCTTAGGGGGACCCAATGAGCAGTTCTTC.

This clonotype was seen at least ten times. The chain recombines TRBV30 with TRBJ2-7; TRBD2 aligns across 7 bases. Germline V gives CDR1 GTSNPN, CDR2 SVGIG (reference sequence). V dropped 3 bases and J dropped 2; count of bases not matched to a gene: 4. This CDR3 comprises 13 residues. CDR3 bases: TGTGCCTGGAGAGGGGAGGGTCCCTACGAGCAGTACTTC. Its protein product is CAWRGEGPYEQYF.

This clonotype has ten or more counts. V gene TRBV18 combines with J gene TRBJ2-5; D is unresolved. The CDR3 is 14 residues long. Germline CDR1 is KGHSH and CDR2 is LQKENI. V lost 0 bases and J 1 base, leaving 6 bases between the germline ends. Here the CDR3 reads CASSPPAGQETQYF. DNA of the CDR3: TGTGCCAGCTCACCACCGGCAGGCCAAGAGACCCAGTACTTC.

In this sample, this clonotype turned up many times. The chain employs TRBV12-3 or TRBV12-4 and TRBJ1-4, with D possibly matching TRBD1 (5 bases). Trimming pared 6 bases from V and 8 bases from J, leaving 13 bases between. CDR3 length: 13 amino acids. CDR3 loop: CASSYGGREKLFF. The CDR3 nucleotides are TGTGCCAGCAGCTACGGGGGACGGGAAAAACTGTTTTTT.